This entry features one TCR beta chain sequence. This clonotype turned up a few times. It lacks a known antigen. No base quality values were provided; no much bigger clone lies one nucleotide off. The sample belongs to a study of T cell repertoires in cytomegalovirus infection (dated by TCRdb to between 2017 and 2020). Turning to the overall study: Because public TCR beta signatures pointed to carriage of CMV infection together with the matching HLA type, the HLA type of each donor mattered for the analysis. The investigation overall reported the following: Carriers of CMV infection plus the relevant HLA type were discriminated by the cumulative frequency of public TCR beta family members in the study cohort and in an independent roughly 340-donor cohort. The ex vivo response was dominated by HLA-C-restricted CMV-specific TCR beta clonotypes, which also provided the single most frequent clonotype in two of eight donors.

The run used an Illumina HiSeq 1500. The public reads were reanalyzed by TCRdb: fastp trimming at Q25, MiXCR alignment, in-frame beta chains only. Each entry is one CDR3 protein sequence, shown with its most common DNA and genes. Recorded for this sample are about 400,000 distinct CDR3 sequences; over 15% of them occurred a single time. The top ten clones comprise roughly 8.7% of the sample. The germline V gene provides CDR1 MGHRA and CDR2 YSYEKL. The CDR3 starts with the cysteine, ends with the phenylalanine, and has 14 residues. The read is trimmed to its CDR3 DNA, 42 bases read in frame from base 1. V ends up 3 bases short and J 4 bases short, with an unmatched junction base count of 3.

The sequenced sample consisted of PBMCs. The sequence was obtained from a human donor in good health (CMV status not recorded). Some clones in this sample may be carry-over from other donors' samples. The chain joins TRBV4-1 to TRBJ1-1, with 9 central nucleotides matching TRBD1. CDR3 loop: CASSHPTGGTEAFF. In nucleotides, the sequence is TGCGCCAGCAGCCATCCGACAGGGGGCACTGAAGCTTTCTTT.